Shown below are 3 T cell receptor beta chains from a single sample sequenced in a study of identifying expanded T cells in peripheral blood. Using immunoSEQ multiplex PCR, the repertoire was profiled, and TCRdb retains in-frame clones only, with some absent. The data show some 97,000 clones, approximately 88% seen once. Sequenced: blood. These receptors originate from a person aged 18-70 years in good health.

The chain combines TRBV2 with TRBJ2-7; D tentatively fits TRBD1 or TRBD2 (5 bases each). Trimming pared 6 bases from V and 2 bases from J, leaving 17 bases between. The germline V gene encodes CDR1 SNHLY and CDR2 FYNNEI. The CDR3 length is 15 residues. The CDR3 protein is CASSADMGEAYEQYF. The CDR3 DNA reads TGTGCCAGCAGCGCTGACATGGGGGAAGCCTACGAGCAGTACTTC. Full variable domain (rest looked up from reference TRBV2 and TRBJ2-7): EPEVTQTPSHQVTQMGQEVILRCVPISNHLYFYWYRQILGQKVEFLVSFYNNEISEKSEIFDDQFSVERPDGSNFTLKIRSTKLEDSAMYFCASSADMGEAYEQYFGPGTRLTVT.

This chain connects TRBV5-1 to TRBJ2-5; 8 bases align to TRBD1. This CDR3 is built from 18 residues. Germline CDR1 is SGHRS and CDR2 is YFSETQ. Trimming at V came to 4 bases and at J to 2 bases, leaving 16 bases not matched to a gene. The CDR3 coding sequence is TGCGCCAGCAGCACCTACTTATGGGACAGGCAAGTACAAGAGACCCAGTACTTC. Its protein product is CASSTYLWDRQVQETQYF.

The chain couples TRBV6-1 to TRBJ1-5; D gene ambiguous. The CDR3 is 17 amino acids. Germline CDR1 is MNHNS and CDR2 is SASEGT. Trimming stripped 4 bases from V and 9 bases from J, with 25 bases between. The CDR3 here is CASSVGESIVWVSPQHF. The CDR3 DNA follows: TGTGCCAGCAGTGTAGGCGAATCAATTGTATGGGTGTCGCCCCAGCATTTT.